This T cell receptor (beta chain) is drawn from a study of blood T cells in healthy people across ages. There are a few counts of this clonotype. The target antigen is unknown. Study-level findings and limits: Reliance upon unsorted PBMCs precluded definitive naive versus antigen-experienced comparison.

Through a sample-barcoded 5' primer and a J-beta primer mix, a second PCR was run for roughly 7 to 12 cycles. TCRdb reprocessed the 5' RACE reads with MiXCR, giving one entry per CDR3 protein. The sample has about 770,000 distinct CDR3 sequences, around 42% seen once. The sample comprised blood. This sequence originates from a man aged 55-75 years in good health.

The CDR3 region is CASSVGIGSYEQYF. The CDR3 DNA reads as TGTGCCAGCAGCGTCGGGATAGGGTCATACGAGCAGTACTTC. The chain links TRBV9 to TRBJ2-7; a weak D match, TRBD2 (5 bases). Germline V gene lookup returns CDR1 SGDLS and CDR2 YYNGEE. This CDR3 contains 14 residues. V lost 2 bases and J 4 bases, leaving 13 bases between the germline ends. Full variable domain (remainder filled in from reference TRBV9 and TRBJ2-7): DSGVTQTPKHLITATGQRVTLRCSPRSGDLSVYWYQQSLDQGLQFLIQYYNGEERAKGNILERFSAQQFPDLHSELNLSSLELGDSALYFCASSVGIGSYEQYFGPGTRLTVT.